These 15 T cell receptor beta chains were all obtained from the same sample, sequenced in a study of blood T cell repertoires in COVID-19. Some clones are missing from TCRdb's copy, which holds only in-frame ones; the method was immunoSEQ multiplex PCR. The profile shows about 330,000 clones, about 87% of them singletons. The material sequenced was peripheral blood. These receptors all come from a man aged 25 to 40 with COVID-19, enrolled during active disease.

V usage is TRBV7-2 and J usage is TRBJ2-7; 9 positions match TRBD2. V was pared by 3 bases and J by 0 bases, with 3 bases of the junction left unmatched. CDR3 length: 15 residues. Per germline, CDR1 SGHTA and CDR2 FQGNSA. The CDR3 sequence is CASSFGTSLSYEQYF. The CDR3 DNA sequence: TGTGCCAGCAGCTTTGGGACTAGCCTCTCCTACGAGCAGTACTTC.

The chain carries TRBV5-1 and TRBJ1-1, with D perhaps matching TRBD1 (6 bases). Per the germline V gene, CDR1 is SGHRS and CDR2 is YFSETQ. The CDR3 contains 17 residues. The ends were cut back, 0 bases at V and 1 base at J, with 16 bases in the middle. CDR3 residues: CASSLVGGFWENTEAFF. CDR3 coding DNA: TGCGCCAGCAGCTTGGTTGGGGGCTTCTGGGAGAACACTGAAGCTTTCTTT.

This clone came up a few times. The gene calls are TRBV6-1 and TRBJ1-1; no definite D call. The germline V gene encodes CDR1 MNHNS and CDR2 SASEGT. V lost 0 bases and J 6 bases, leaving 14 bases between the germline ends. This CDR3 is built from 15 residues. The CDR3 DNA reads TGTGCCAGCAGTGAAGCCCCGTTACGACTTTCTGAAGCTTTCTTT. Amino acid sequence: CASSEAPLRLSEAFF.

The chain uses TRBV25-1 and TRBJ2-1; 13 bases map to TRBD2. The ends lost 4 bases at V and 4 bases at J; junction bases unmatched: 7. Germline loops: CDR1 MGHDK, CDR2 SYGVNS. This CDR3 has 17 amino acids. The CDR3: CASSGRTSGSLYNEQFF. CDR3 nucleotides: TGTGCCAGCAGTGGACGGACTAGCGGGAGTTTATACAATGAGCAGTTCTTC. Variable domain in full (rest from reference TRBV25-1 and TRBJ2-1): EADIYQTPRYLVIGTGKKITLECSQTMGHDKMYWYQQDPGMELHLIHYSYGVNSTEKGDLSSESTVSRIRTEHFPLTLESARPSHTSQYLCASSGRTSGSLYNEQFFGPGTRLTVL.

The J gene is TRBJ1-2, the V gene TRBV7-2; 12 nucleotides match TRBD1. This CDR3 is 16 amino acids long. Germline lookup yields CDR1 SGHTA and CDR2 FQGNSA. The V segment lost 4 bases and the J segment 4 bases; nucleotides outside the gene matches: 7. The CDR3 coding sequence is TGTGCCAGCAGCTCTGGGGACAGGGGGCATATCTATGGCTACACCTTC. Translating gives CASSSGDRGHIYGYTF.

The chain uses TRBV9 and TRBJ1-6, with TRBD1 as a possible D gene (5 bases). This CDR3 is built from 15 residues. Per the germline V gene, CDR1 is SGDLS and CDR2 is YYNGEE. Trimming took off 5 bases at V and 13 bases at J, with 22 bases between the two ends. Here the CDR3 DNA reads TGTGCCAGCAGACCTGACCGCGGGGCCTCTGGGCCCCTCCACTTT. It codes for CASRPDRGASGPLHF.

V gene TRBV27 combines with J gene TRBJ1-6, with D perhaps TRBD1 (5 bases). The CDR3 runs 14 residues. V shed 5 bases and J shed 7 bases, with 12 bases lying between them. From germline, CDR1 is MNHEY and CDR2 SMNVEV (reference sequence). Here the CDR3 reads CASSHDRTNSPLHF. The DNA of the CDR3 is TGTGCCAGCAGTCACGACAGAACCAATTCACCCCTCCACTTT.

The gene calls are TRBV20-1 and TRBJ1-1, with no clear D. Trimming pared 1 base from V and 7 bases from J, leaving 7 bases between. The CDR3 extends over 11 amino acids. From germline, CDR1 is DFQATT and CDR2 SNEGSKA (reference sequence). The CDR3 nucleotides are TGCAGTGCTAGAGGCCCAGGTGAAGCTTTCTTT. This translates into CSARGPGEAFF.

V usage is TRBV6-1 and J usage is TRBJ1-5; the match to TRBD1 covers 9 bases. This CDR3 comprises 19 residues. The V gene's germline CDR1 is MNHNS and CDR2 SASEGT. V lost 1 base to trimming and J lost 3 bases; unmatched junction nucleotides: 13. This chain's CDR3 is CASSEGSHSGQGPNQPQHF. As DNA, the CDR3 is TGTGCCAGCAGTGAAGGCTCCCACTCGGGACAGGGACCCAATCAGCCCCAGCATTTT.

Here the CDR3 reads CASSPQGSYNSPLHF. For the CDR3, the DNA is TGTGCCAGCTCACCGCAGGGAAGCTATAATTCACCCCTCCACTTT. The J gene is TRBJ1-6, the V gene TRBV18; possibly TRBD1 for D (5 bases). The CDR3 is 15 residues long. Germline V gene sequence: CDR1 KGHSH, CDR2 LQKENI. V lost 3 bases and J lost 3, with 9 bases in between.

This clone was recorded many times. This chain links TRBV7-8 with TRBJ2-3; D unclear. V gave up 2 bases and J gave up 5 bases, with 11 bases separating them. Germline assignment: CDR1 SGHVS and CDR2 FQNEAQ. The CDR3 contains 14 residues. In DNA, the CDR3 is TGTGCCAGCAGCTTACCTCCACGAGGAGATACGCAGTATTTT. This gives the protein CASSLPPRGDTQYF.

In DNA form, the CDR3 reads TGTGCCAGCAGCTTAATCGCAGGGCCCACTGAAGCTTTCTTT. This encodes CASSLIAGPTEAFF. The chain employs TRBV7-2 and TRBJ1-1, with D possibly TRBD1 on 5 matching bases. From germline, CDR1 is SGHTA and CDR2 FQGNSA. V lost 2 bases and J lost 4, with 11 bases in between. CDR3 size: 14 residues.

The rearrangement uses TRBV4-1 and TRBJ2-3, with TRBD1 as a possible D gene (7 bases). The CDR3 is made up of 18 amino acids. V was shortened by 5 bases and J by 1 base, with 22 bases between the two germline ends. Germline lookup yields CDR1 MGHRA and CDR2 YSYEKL. The CDR3 DNA reads TGCGCCAGCAGCGTAAGTATCGCGGGACAGAGACGCACAGATACGCAGTATTTT. It is translated as CASSVSIAGQRRTDTQYF.

This clone was picked up a small number of times. The chain links TRBV21-1 to TRBJ1-5. TRBV21-1 is shown as a pseudogene. CDR3 size: 19 residues. This CDR3 reads CASSKRDGHSTHSNQPQHF. The DNA of the CDR3 is TGTGCCAGCAGCAAGCGGGATGGGCACTCTACCCATAGCAATCAGCCCCAGCATTTT.

This rearrangement joins TRBV29-1 to TRBJ1-1, with D possibly TRBD1 on 6 matching bases. Deletions cut 2 bases from V and 1 base from J, with 11 bases between. CDR3 length: 14 amino acids. Germline values: CDR1 SQVTM, CDR2 ANQGSEA. This chain's CDR3 is CSVERGTGNTEAFF. CDR3 DNA: TGCAGCGTTGAAAGGGGGACGGGGAACACTGAAGCTTTCTTT.